The clone carrying this TCR beta chain was seen a few times. There are 12 residues in the CDR3. CDR1 is DFQATT and CDR2 is SNEGSKA in the germline V gene (reference sequence). V trimming: 6 bases; J trimming: 7 bases; junction bases outside the gene matches: 8. These data belong to a study of patients and donors after allogeneic stem cell transplantation. TCRdb re-called the RT-PCR reads with MiXCR, one entry per CDR3 protein. Of approximately 250,000 distinct CDR3 sequences in the sample, approximately 14% were seen once. The chain is built from TRBV20-1 and TRBJ1-1; 7 positions match TRBD1. Input material: blood, either unsorted or a sorted T cell fraction (not recorded which). This TCR was sampled from a human donor who was either an allogeneic HSCT recipient or a stem cell or donor lymphocyte infusion donor (not recorded which). It is not recorded whose cells these are; they may come from a transplant donor. CDR3 in amino acids: CSARTGISEAFF. In DNA, the CDR3 is TGCAGTGCCCGGACAGGAATAAGTGAAGCTTTCTTT.